These T cell receptor beta chains were read from a single sample in a study of blood T cell repertoires in COVID-19. TCRdb's copy holds only in-frame clones and misses some; the assay was immunoSEQ multiplex PCR. Here the sample spans about 260,000 clones, 86% being singletons. The specimen was peripheral blood. Receptors were obtained from a man aged 35 to 55 who had recovered from COVID-19. Each CDR3 is given with its conserved first and last residue. Each record gives: clone size, D gene, V gene, J gene, CDR3 protein, CDR3 DNA. A D gene is named only where the DNA matches it firmly. Size tells how often a clone was seen (once, few, many) or the class of an expanded clone, and some rows leave it out.

-	TRBD2	TRBV7-2	TRBJ2-7	CASSHRLAGGSYEQYF	TGTGCCAGCAGCCACAGACTAGCGGGAGGATCCTACGAGCAGTACTTC
-	TRBD2	TRBV18	TRBJ2-7	CASSITGTSGTVYEQYF	TGTGCCAGCTCGATTACCGGGACTAGCGGGACAGTTTACGAGCAGTACTTC
-	TRBD1	TRBV5-6	TRBJ2-2	CASSLVGTGSGELFF	TGTGCCAGCAGCTTGGTGGGGACAGGGTCCGGGGAGCTGTTTTTT
-	TRBD2	TRBV9	TRBJ2-2	CASSVEGLAGGANTGELFF	TGTGCCAGCAGCGTAGAAGGGCTAGCGGGGGGAGCCAACACCGGGGAGCTGTTTTTT
few	TRBD1	TRBV12-5	TRBJ1-4	CASGSTGQAGFGEKLFF	TGTGCTAGTGGTTCGACAGGACAGGCGGGATTCGGTGAAAAACTGTTTTTT
-	TRBD2	TRBV10-3	TRBJ2-3	CAISEGSGGARTDTQYF	TGTGCCATCAGTGAGGGTTCGGGGGGGGCCCGGACAGATACGCAGTATTTT
few	TRBD2	TRBV10-3	TRBJ2-7	CAIVAGLAGDAYEQYF	TGTGCCATCGTGGCCGGGCTAGCGGGGGATGCCTACGAGCAGTACTTC
-	-	TRBV28	TRBJ2-1	CASSREYSYNEQFF	TGTGCCAGCAGTCGGGAGTACTCCTACAATGAGCAGTTCTTC
-	TRBD1	TRBV29-1	TRBJ2-2	CSVGQGRTGELFF	TGCAGCGTTGGACAGGGAAGAACCGGGGAGCTGTTTTTT
-	-	TRBV7-2	TRBJ1-4	CASSPRMERGEKLFF	TGTGCCAGCAGCCCCCGAATGGAGCGGGGAGAAAAACTGTTTTTT
-	TRBD1	TRBV15	TRBJ1-3	CATSRGQGPGNTIYF	TGTGCCACCAGCAGAGGACAGGGCCCTGGAAACACCATATATTTT
once	-	TRBV5-1	TRBJ2-3	CASSSSGSPDTQYF	TGCGCCAGCAGCTCAAGCGGGTCCCCAGATACGCAGTATTTT
-	-	TRBV14	TRBJ1-1	CASSQELGAVNTEAFF	TGTGCCAGCAGCCAAGAACTGGGGGCCGTAAACACTGAAGCTTTCTTT
-	TRBD1	TRBV29-1	TRBJ2-7	CSVDIPAGGGYEQYF	TGCAGCGTTGATATCCCGGCAGGGGGCGGGTACGAGCAGTACTTC
-	-	TRBV12-3/TRBV12-4	TRBJ2-7	CASRSGVYEQYF	TGTGCCAGCAGATCCGGGGTGTACGAGCAGTACTTC
-	-	TRBV10-3	TRBJ2-6	CAISAAGANVLTF	TGTGCCATCAGCGCGGCGGGGGCCAACGTCCTGACTTTC
-	TRBD1	TRBV2	TRBJ1-6	CASRADPPGQGNSPLHF	TGTGCCAGCCGAGCTGATCCTCCGGGACAGGGAAATTCACCCCTCCACTTT
few	-	TRBV19	TRBJ1-5	CASRPRLGQNQPQHF	TGTGCCAGTAGGCCTCGCCTCGGACAGAATCAGCCCCAGCATTTT
-	TRBD2	TRBV2	TRBJ2-2	CASRRLAGDTGELFF	TGTGCCAGCAGGAGACTAGCGGGAGACACCGGGGAGCTGTTTTTT
-	-	TRBV10-3	TRBJ2-1	CAISESQGQINEQFF	TGTGCCATCAGTGAGTCCCAGGGTCAGATCAATGAGCAGTTCTTC
-	TRBD2	TRBV7-2	TRBJ2-5	CASSYGAGVETQYF	TGTGCCAGCAGCTACGGAGCGGGGGTGGAGACCCAGTACTTC
-	-	TRBV7-2	TRBJ1-6	CASGLRGYNSPLHF	TGTGCCAGCGGGCTCAGGGGATATAATTCACCCCTCCACTTT
-	-	TRBV21-1	TRBJ2-4	CAAQPAQGRWSENIQYF	TGTGCCGCCCAGCCGGCGCAGGGGCGGTGGTCCGAAAACATTCAGTACTTC
-	TRBD2	TRBV27	TRBJ2-1	CASSLARAGGHRDEQFF	TGTGCCAGCAGTTTGGCTCGGGCGGGGGGACATCGGGATGAGCAGTTCTTC
-	TRBD1	TRBV5-1	TRBJ1-1	CASSSNRGGTEAFF	TGCGCCAGCAGCTCAAACAGGGGGGGCACTGAAGCTTTCTTT
-	TRBD2	TRBV9	TRBJ2-3	CASSVDAGGPLDTQYF	TGTGCCAGCAGCGTAGATGCGGGGGGGCCCTTAGATACGCAGTATTTT
-	TRBD1	TRBV5-5	TRBJ2-3	CASSSRTGTTDTQYF	TGTGCCAGCAGCTCAAGGACAGGGACCACAGATACGCAGTATTTT
-	TRBD1	TRBV5-4	TRBJ1-2	CASRLDRGHYYGYTF	TGTGCCAGCAGACTGGACAGGGGGCATTACTATGGCTACACCTTC
-	-	TRBV5-1	TRBJ2-7	CASSPYRYSSYEQYF	TGCGCCAGCAGCCCCTACCGCTATTCGTCCTACGAGCAGTACTTC
-	TRBD2	TRBV10-3	TRBJ2-1	CAIRGLAGHNEQFF	TGTGCCATCAGAGGACTAGCGGGCCACAATGAGCAGTTCTTC
-	-	TRBV18	TRBJ2-7	CASSPIQGRYEQYF	TGTGCCAGCTCACCGATCCAGGGGCGCTACGAGCAGTACTTC
-	-	TRBV27	TRBJ1-2	CASSLSGVYGYTF	TGTGCCAGCAGTTTATCCGGGGTCTATGGCTACACCTTC
-	TRBD1	TRBV4-3	TRBJ2-3	CASSQDRTGRTDTQYF	TGCGCCAGCAGCCAAGACCGGACAGGGCGCACAGATACGCAGTATTTT
-	-	TRBV19	TRBJ2-2	CASSRRTFSGANTGELFF	TGTGCCAGTAGTCGACGGACTTTCTCGGGGGCGAACACCGGGGAGCTGTTTTTT
-	TRBD2	TRBV5-1	TRBJ2-1	CASSLGGRGAYNEQFF	TGCGCCAGCAGCTTGGGCGGGAGGGGGGCCTACAATGAGCAGTTCTTC
-	-	TRBV18	TRBJ2-7	CASSLDRSSYEQYF	TGTGCCAGCTCTCTAGACAGAAGCTCCTACGAGCAGTACTTC
-	-	TRBV25-1	TRBJ1-3	CASTAGSGNTIYF	TGTGCCAGTACCGCAGGGTCCGGAAACACCATATATTTT
-	TRBD1	TRBV9	TRBJ1-1	CASSVYAGGNTEAFF	TGTGCCAGCAGCGTTTACGCAGGGGGAAACACTGAAGCTTTCTTT
-	-	TRBV7-6	TRBJ1-2	CARGDQGPEDYGYTF	TGTGCCAGAGGGGATCAGGGGCCAGAAGACTATGGCTACACCTTC
few	-	TRBV12-3/TRBV12-4	TRBJ2-5	CASSLAGVETQYF	TGTGCCAGCAGTTTAGCAGGGGTGGAGACCCAGTACTTC
few	-	TRBV27	TRBJ1-5	CASSPSRPGGQPQHF	TGTGCCAGCAGTCCCTCCAGGCCCGGTGGCCAGCCCCAGCATTTT
-	-	TRBV7-2	TRBJ2-7	CASSYRGGSLREQYF	TGTGCCAGCAGCTATCGGGGAGGATCGCTGAGGGAGCAGTACTTC
-	TRBD2	TRBV11-3	TRBJ2-3	CASSFGLASSTDTQYF	TGTGCCAGCAGCTTCGGACTAGCGTCTAGCACAGATACGCAGTATTTT
-	-	TRBV29-1	TRBJ2-1	CSVAEYSYNEQFF	TGCAGCGTTGCAGAGTACTCCTACAATGAGCAGTTCTTC
once	-	TRBV20-1	TRBJ1-2	CSASSTVTNYGYTF	TGCAGTGCTAGTTCGACAGTAACTAACTATGGCTACACCTTC
-	-	TRBV18	TRBJ2-5	CASSQTRRVETQYF	TGTGCCAGCTCGCAGACTCGCAGGGTCGAGACCCAGTACTTC
-	TRBD1	TRBV12-5	TRBJ1-5	CASGLVVSGTGRLSNQPQHF	TGTGCTAGTGGTTTAGTAGTTTCCGGGACAGGGAGGTTGAGCAATCAGCCCCAGCATTTT
-	-	TRBV6-6	TRBJ2-2	CASSSGEGVGTGELFF	TGTGCCAGCAGCTCGGGGGAAGGGGTGGGCACCGGGGAGCTGTTTTTT
-	-	TRBV18	TRBJ2-7	CASSPPASTEQYF	TGTGCCAGCTCACCCCCAGCGTCCACCGAGCAGTACTTC
-	TRBD1	TRBV27	TRBJ1-1	CASTVAGGRHTEAFF	TGTGCCAGCACGGTAGCAGGGGGCCGGCACACTGAAGCTTTCTTT
-	TRBD1	TRBV10-3	TRBJ1-3	CAISEAGTGYGNTIYF	TGTGCCATCAGTGAGGCCGGGACAGGCTACGGAAACACCATATATTTT
-	-	TRBV5-6	TRBJ2-5	CATSRTSLETQYF	TGTGCCACCTCTAGAACTAGCTTAGAGACCCAGTACTTC
once	-	TRBV21-1	TRBJ2-1	CASSKGKRGAVGEQFF	TGTGCCAGCAGCAAAGGGAAGCGGGGGGCCGTGGGTGAGCAGTTCTTC